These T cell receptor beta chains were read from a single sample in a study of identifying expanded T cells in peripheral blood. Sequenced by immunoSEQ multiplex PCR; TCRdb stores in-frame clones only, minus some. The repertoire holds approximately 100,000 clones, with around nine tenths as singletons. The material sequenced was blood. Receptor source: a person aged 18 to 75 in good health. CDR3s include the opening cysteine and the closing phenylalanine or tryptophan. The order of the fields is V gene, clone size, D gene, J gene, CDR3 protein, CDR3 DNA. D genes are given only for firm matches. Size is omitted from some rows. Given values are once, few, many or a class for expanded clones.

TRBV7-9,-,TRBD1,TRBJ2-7,CASSWGQGAYEQYF,TGTGCCAGCAGCTGGGGACAGGGGGCGTATGAGCAGTACTTC
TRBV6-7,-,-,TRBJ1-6,CATRRGGSRIAPLHF,TGTGCCACGCGCCGGGGAGGGTCTAGGATCGCACCCCTCCACTTT
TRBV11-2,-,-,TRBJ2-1,CASSLVGSSQFF,TGTGCCAGCAGCTTAGTAGGTAGTTCACAGTTCTTC
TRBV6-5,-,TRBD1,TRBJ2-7,CASSYWTGEPYEQYF,TGTGCCAGCAGTTACTGGACAGGGGAGCCCTACGAGCAGTACTTC
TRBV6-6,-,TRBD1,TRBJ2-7,CASSSLGQGFSYEQYF,TGTGCCAGCAGTAGCCTCGGACAGGGGTTTTCCTACGAGCAGTACTTC
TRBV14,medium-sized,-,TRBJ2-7,CASSQDRREQYF,TGTGCCAGCAGCCAAGATCGGAGGGAGCAGTACTTC
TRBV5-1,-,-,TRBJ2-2,CASSFGGAGELFF,TGCGCCAGCAGCTTCGGCGGGGCCGGGGAGCTGTTTTTT
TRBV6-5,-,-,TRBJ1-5,CAPSGRPQHF,TGTGCCCCCTCTGGCCGGCCCCAGCATTTT
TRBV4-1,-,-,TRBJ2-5,CASSQDRETQYF,TGCGCCAGCAGCCAAGATCGGGAGACCCAGTACTTC
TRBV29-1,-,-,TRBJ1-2,CSVESGESYGYTF,TGCAGCGTTGAAAGTGGGGAGTCCTATGGCTACACCTTC
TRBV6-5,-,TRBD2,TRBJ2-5,CASSPSGGIQETQYF,TGTGCCAGCAGTCCTAGCGGGGGGATCCAAGAGACCCAGTACTTC
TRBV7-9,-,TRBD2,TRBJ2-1,CASSLPTSGGASSYNEQFF,TGTGCCAGCAGCTTACCGACTAGCGGGGGGGCTAGCTCCTACAATGAGCAGTTCTTC
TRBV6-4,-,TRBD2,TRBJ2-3,CASSGLSGAGTDTQYF,TGTGCCAGCAGTGGACTTAGCGGGGCCGGCACAGATACGCAGTATTTT
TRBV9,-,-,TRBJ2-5,CASSPGSRILETQYF,TGTGCCAGCAGCCCCGGTTCTAGAATATTGGAGACCCAGTACTTC
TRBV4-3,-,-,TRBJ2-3,CASSQTRGGTDTQYF,TGCGCCAGCAGCCAAACCAGGGGTGGCACAGATACGCAGTATTTT
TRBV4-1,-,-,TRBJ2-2,CASRRLQMSGGAGELFF,TGCGCCAGCAGGCGATTGCAAATGTCAGGGGGGGCCGGGGAGCTGTTTTTT
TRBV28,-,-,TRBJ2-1,CASSLGRDGEQFF,TGTGCCAGCAGCCTCGGCCGGGACGGTGAGCAGTTCTTC
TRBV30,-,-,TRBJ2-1,CAWSVLTGPNEQFF,TGTGCCTGGAGTGTACTTACAGGCCCGAATGAGCAGTTCTTC
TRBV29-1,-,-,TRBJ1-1,CSGERDGTEAFF,TGCAGCGGAGAGAGGGATGGGACTGAAGCTTTCTTT
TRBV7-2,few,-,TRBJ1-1,CASSPGVMNTEAFF,TGTGCCAGCAGCCCGGGTGTCATGAACACTGAAGCTTTCTTT
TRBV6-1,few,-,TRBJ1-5,CASRVLEPSNQPQHF,TGTGCCAGCAGGGTCCTTGAACCGAGCAATCAGCCCCAGCATTTT
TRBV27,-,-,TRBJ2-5,CASSLRDGQETQYF,TGTGCCAGCAGCCTCCGGGACGGACAAGAGACCCAGTACTTC
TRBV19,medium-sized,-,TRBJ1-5,CASSIQGLQPQHF,TGTGCCAGTAGTATACAAGGGCTTCAGCCCCAGCATTTT
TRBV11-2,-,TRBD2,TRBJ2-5,CASTRRATSGGGETQYF,TGTGCCAGCACCCGGAGAGCCACTAGCGGGGGGGGAGAGACCCAGTACTTC
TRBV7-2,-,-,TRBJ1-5,CASSLAMGVSQPQHF,TGTGCCAGCAGCTTAGCGATGGGGGTTAGTCAGCCCCAGCATTTT
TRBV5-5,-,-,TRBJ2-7,CASSLTGPYEQYF,TGTGCCAGCAGCTTGACAGGTCCCTACGAGCAGTACTTC
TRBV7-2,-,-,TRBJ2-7,CASSLAGGRYEQYF,TGTGCCAGCAGCTTAGCGGGGGGGCGTTACGAGCAGTACTTC
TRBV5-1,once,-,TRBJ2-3,CASSFIFRGRSTDTQYF,TGCGCCAGCAGCTTTATCTTCCGGGGCCGGAGCACAGATACGCAGTATTTT
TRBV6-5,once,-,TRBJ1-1,CASSFFDRNTEAFF,TGTGCCAGCTCGTTTTTTGACAGGAACACTGAAGCTTTCTTT
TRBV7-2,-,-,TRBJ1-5,CASSFGSNQPQHF,TGTGCCAGCAGCTTTGGGAGCAATCAGCCCCAGCATTTT
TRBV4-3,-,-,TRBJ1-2,CASSQDLGGREVNYGYTF,TGCGCCAGCAGCCAAGATTTGGGAGGGAGAGAGGTTAACTATGGCTACACCTTC
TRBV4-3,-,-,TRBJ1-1,CASSPRGAVTEAFF,TGCGCCAGCAGCCCCCGGGGGGCTGTAACTGAAGCTTTCTTT
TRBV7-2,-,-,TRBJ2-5,CASGGGPQETQYF,TGTGCCAGTGGGGGGGGCCCCCAAGAGACCCAGTACTTC
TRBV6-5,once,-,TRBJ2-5,CASSYSAGFVRETQYF,TGTGCCAGCAGTTACTCCGCCGGGTTTGTTAGAGAGACCCAGTACTTC
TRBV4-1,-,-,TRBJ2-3,CASSPFTRGNTDTQYF,TGCGCCAGCAGCCCGTTTACGAGGGGAAACACAGATACGCAGTATTTT
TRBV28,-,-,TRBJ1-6,CASRAGVLSPLHF,TGTGCCAGCAGGGCGGGGGTTCTGTCACCCCTCCACTTT
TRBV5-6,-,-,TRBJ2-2,CASSLDPTHTGELFF,TGTGCCAGCAGCTTGGATCCGACCCACACCGGGGAGCTGTTTTTT
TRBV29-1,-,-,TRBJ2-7,CSVFRSTNYEQYF,TGCAGCGTTTTCCGATCAACCAACTACGAGCAGTACTTC
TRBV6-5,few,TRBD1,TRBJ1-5,CASSQTGGNQPQHF,TGTGCCAGCAGTCAGACAGGGGGCAATCAGCCCCAGCATTTT
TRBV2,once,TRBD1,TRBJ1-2,CASGQGAITYGYTF,TGTGCCAGCGGACAGGGGGCGATAACCTATGGCTACACCTTC
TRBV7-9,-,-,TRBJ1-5,CASSRLSGSPNQPQHF,TGTGCCAGCAGCCGTCTTTCAGGGTCTCCGAATCAGCCCCAGCATTTT
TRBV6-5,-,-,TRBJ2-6,CATMPGSIGANVLTF,TGTGCCACTATGCCAGGGAGCATTGGGGCCAACGTCCTGACTTTC
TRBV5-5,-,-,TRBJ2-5,CASSLDFTGTGYQETQYF,TGTGCCAGCAGCCTTGATTTTACCGGGACGGGGTACCAAGAGACCCAGTACTTC
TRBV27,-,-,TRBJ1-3,CASSLYPPGAGNTIYF,TGTGCCAGCAGTTTATATCCCCCGGGGGCTGGAAACACCATATATTTT
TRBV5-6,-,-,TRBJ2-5,CASSFRGEETQYF,TGTGCCAGCAGCTTCCGGGGAGAAGAGACCCAGTACTTC
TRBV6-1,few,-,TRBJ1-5,CASSLDSINQPQHF,TGTGCCAGCAGCTTGGACAGCATCAATCAGCCCCAGCATTTT
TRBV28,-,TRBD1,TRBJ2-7,CASTTGQGQYEQYF,TGTGCCAGCACCACCGGACAGGGTCAGTACGAGCAGTACTTC
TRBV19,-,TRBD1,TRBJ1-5,CASTDRGQNNQPQHF,TGTGCCAGTACCGACAGGGGTCAGAACAATCAGCCCCAGCATTTT